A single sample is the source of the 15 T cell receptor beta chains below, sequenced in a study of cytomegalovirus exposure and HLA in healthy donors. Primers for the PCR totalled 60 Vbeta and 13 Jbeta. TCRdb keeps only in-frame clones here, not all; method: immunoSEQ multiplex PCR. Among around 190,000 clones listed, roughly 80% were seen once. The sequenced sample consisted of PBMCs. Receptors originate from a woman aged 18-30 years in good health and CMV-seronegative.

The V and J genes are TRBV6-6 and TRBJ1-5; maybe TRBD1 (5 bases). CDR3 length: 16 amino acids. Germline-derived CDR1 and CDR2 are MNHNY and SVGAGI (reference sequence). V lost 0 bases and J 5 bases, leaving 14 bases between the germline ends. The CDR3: CASSYSVRADYQPQHF. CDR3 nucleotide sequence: TGTGCCAGCAGTTACTCGGTCAGGGCGGATTATCAGCCCCAGCATTTT.

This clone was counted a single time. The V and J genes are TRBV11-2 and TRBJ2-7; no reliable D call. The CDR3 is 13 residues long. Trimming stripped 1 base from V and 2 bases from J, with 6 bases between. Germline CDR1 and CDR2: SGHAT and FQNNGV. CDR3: CASSLGTTYEQYF. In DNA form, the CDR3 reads TGTGCCAGCAGCTTAGGAACAACCTACGAGCAGTACTTC.

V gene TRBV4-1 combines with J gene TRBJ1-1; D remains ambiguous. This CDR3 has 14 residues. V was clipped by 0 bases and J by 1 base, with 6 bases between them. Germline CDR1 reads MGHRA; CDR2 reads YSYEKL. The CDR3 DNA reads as TGCGCCAGCAGCCAAGAGTATCCGAACACTGAAGCTTTCTTT. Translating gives CASSQEYPNTEAFF.

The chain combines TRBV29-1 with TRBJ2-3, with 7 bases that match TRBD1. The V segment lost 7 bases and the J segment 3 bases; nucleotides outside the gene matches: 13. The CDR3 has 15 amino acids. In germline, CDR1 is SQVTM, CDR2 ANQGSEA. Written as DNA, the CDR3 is TGCAGCGCTGATGAAAAGGGGGCCGGGACAGATACGCAGTATTTT. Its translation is CSADEKGAGTDTQYF.

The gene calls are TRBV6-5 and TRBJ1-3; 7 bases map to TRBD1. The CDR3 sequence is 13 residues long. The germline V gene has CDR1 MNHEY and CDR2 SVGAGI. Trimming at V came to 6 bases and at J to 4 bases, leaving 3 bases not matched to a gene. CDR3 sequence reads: CASSQQGGNTIYF. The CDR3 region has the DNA TGTGCCAGCAGCCAACAGGGGGGAAACACCATATATTTT.

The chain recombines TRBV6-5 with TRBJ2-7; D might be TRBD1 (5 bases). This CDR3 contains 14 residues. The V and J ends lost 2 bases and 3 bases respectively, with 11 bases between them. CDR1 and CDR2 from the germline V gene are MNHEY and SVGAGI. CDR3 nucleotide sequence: TGTGCCAGCAGTTACAAGCGACAGAGCTACGAGCAGTACTTC. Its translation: CASSYKRQSYEQYF.

CDR3 in amino acids: CASSSYSGEDTQYF. CDR3 nucleotide sequence: TGTGCCAGCAGCTCTTATAGCGGGGAAGATACGCAGTATTTT. The gene calls are TRBV7-8 and TRBJ2-3; TRBD2 aligns across 8 bases. V lost 4 bases to trimming and J lost 5 bases; unmatched junction nucleotides: 5. Germline V lookup: CDR1 SGHVS, CDR2 FQNEAQ. This CDR3 contains 14 residues.

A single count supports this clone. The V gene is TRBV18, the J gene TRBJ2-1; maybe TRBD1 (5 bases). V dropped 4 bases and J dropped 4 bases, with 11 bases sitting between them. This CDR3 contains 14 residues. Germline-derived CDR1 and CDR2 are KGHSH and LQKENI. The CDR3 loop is CASSRTQEYNEQFF. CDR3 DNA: TGTGCCAGCTCACGCACACAGGAATACAATGAGCAGTTCTTC.

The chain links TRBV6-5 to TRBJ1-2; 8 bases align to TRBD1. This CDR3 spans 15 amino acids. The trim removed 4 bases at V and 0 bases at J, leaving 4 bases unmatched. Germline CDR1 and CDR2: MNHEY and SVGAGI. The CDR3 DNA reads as TGTGCCAGCAGTTCGACAGGGGATCCTAACTATGGCTACACCTTC. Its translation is CASSSTGDPNYGYTF.

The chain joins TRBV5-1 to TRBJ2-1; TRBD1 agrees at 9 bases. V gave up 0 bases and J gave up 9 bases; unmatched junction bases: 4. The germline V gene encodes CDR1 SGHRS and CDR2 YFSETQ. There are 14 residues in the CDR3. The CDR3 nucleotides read TGCGCCAGCAGCTTGGGACAGGGGGTCGGTGAGCAGTTCTTC. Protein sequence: CASSLGQGVGEQFF. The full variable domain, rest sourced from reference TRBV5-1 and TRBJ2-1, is KAGVTQTPRYLIKTRGQQVTLSCSPISGHRSVSWYQQTPGQGLQFLFEYFSETQRNKGNFPGRFSGRQFSNSRSEMNVSTLELGDSALYLCASSLGQGVGEQFFGPGTRLTVL.

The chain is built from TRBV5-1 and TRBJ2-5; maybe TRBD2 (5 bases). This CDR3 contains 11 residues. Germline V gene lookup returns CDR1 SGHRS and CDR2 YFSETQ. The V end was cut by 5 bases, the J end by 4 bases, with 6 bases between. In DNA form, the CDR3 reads TGCGCCAGCAGGGAGGCAGAGACCCAGTACTTC. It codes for CASREAETQYF.

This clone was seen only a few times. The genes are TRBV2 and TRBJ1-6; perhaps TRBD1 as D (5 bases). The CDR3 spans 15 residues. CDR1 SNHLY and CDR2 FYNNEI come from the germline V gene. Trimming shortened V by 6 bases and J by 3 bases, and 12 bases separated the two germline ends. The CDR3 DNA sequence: TGTGCCAGCAGGGGTCAGGGAAACTATAATTCACCCCTCCACTTT. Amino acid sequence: CASRGQGNYNSPLHF. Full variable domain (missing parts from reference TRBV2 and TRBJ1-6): EPEVTQTPSHQVTQMGQEVILRCVPISNHLYFYWYRQILGQKVEFLVSFYNNEISEKSEIFDDQFSVERPDGSNFTLKIRSTKLEDSAMYFCASRGQGNYNSPLHFGNGTRLTVT.

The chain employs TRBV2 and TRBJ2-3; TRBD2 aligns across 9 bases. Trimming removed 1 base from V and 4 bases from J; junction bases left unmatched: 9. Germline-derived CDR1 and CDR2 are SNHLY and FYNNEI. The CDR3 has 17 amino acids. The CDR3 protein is CASSEERAGTSSDTQYF. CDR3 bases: TGTGCCAGCAGTGAAGAAAGAGCCGGGACTAGCTCAGATACGCAGTATTTT.

DNA for the CDR3: TGCGCCAGCAGCTCTGGACAGGGCTACGAGCAGTACTTC. This codes for CASSSGQGYEQYF. This rearrangement joins TRBV5-1 to TRBJ2-7, with 8 bases matching TRBD1. Germline assignment: CDR1 SGHRS and CDR2 YFSETQ. The ends lost 3 bases at V and 3 bases at J; junction bases unmatched: 2. The CDR3 contains 13 residues.

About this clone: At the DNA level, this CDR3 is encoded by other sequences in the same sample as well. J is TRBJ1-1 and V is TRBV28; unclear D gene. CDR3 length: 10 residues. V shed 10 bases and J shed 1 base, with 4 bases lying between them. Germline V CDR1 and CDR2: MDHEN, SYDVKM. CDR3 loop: CATQNTEAFF. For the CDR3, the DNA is TGTGCCACCCAGAACACTGAAGCTTTCTTT.